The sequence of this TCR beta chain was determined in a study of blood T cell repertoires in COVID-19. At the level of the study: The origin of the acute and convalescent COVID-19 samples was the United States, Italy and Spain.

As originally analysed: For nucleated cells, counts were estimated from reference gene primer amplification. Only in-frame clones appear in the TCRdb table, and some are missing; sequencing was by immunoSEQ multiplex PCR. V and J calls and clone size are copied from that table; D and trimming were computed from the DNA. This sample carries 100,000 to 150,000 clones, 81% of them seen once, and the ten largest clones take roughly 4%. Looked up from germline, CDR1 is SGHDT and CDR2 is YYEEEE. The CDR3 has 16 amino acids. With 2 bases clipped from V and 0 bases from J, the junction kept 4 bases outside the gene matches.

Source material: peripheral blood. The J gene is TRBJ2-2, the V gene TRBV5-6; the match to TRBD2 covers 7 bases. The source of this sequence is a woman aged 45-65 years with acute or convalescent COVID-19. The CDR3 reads CASSLPRGTNTGELFF. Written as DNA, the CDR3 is TGTGCCAGCAGCTTACCGCGGGGGACGAACACCGGGGAGCTGTTTTTT.